The 18 T cell receptor beta chains listed next were all sequenced from one sample in a study of OX40 agonist ivuxolimab in advanced cancers. Libraries were constructed by the immunoSEQ multiplex PCR assay. TCRdb mirrors the immuneACCESS table, restricted to in-frame sequences. Some clones are absent from its copies; in checked studies, under half trace to an unresolved V gene, and the reason for the others is unknown. The sample yields some 37,000 clones; approximately 82% were counted once. The ten largest account for around 1.8% of the sample. Sequencing used CD4+ or CD8+ T cells sorted from blood, obtained in a trial of the OX40 agonist ivuxolimab. Every receptor here comes from an adult with an advanced solid tumor such as melanoma, head and neck, liver or kidney cancer.

The chain joins TRBV27 to TRBJ1-1, with a weak D call TRBD1 (6 bases). Trimming pared 6 bases from V and 4 bases from J, leaving 12 bases between. The CDR3 contains 13 residues. Germline assignment: CDR1 MNHEY and CDR2 SMNVEV (reference sequence). Here the CDR3 reads CASRRTGFTEAFF. In DNA form, the CDR3 reads TGTGCCAGCAGAAGAACAGGGTTCACTGAAGCTTTCTTT.

In DNA form, the CDR3 reads TGCGCCAGCAGCTTGGGTAAGCCGGCGGGCGGCTACACCTTC. Residues: CASSLGKPAGGYTF. The rearrangement joins TRBV5-1 to TRBJ1-2; D is ambiguous. Germline CDR1 reads SGHRS; CDR2 reads YFSETQ. Trimming left V 0 bases short and J 8 bases short, with 14 bases between. This CDR3 contains 14 residues.

Within the sample, this clone is medium-sized. The rearrangement uses TRBV19 and TRBJ2-7; TRBD1 matches 9 bases. Germline loops: CDR1 LNHDA, CDR2 SQIVND (reference sequence). The CDR3 totals 15 residues. J gave up 0 bases and V 6 bases, and 6 bases lay outside the gene matches. The CDR3 loop reads CASRRGQGSSYEQYF. The CDR3 nucleotides are TGTGCCAGTAGACGAGGACAGGGGAGCTCCTACGAGCAGTACTTC. The whole variable domain, remainder taken from reference TRBV19 and TRBJ2-7, is DGGITQSPKYLFRKEGQNVTLSCEQNLNHDAMYWYRQDPGQGLRLIYYSQIVNDFQKGDIAEGYSVSREKKESFPLTVTSAQKNPTAFYLCASRRGQGSSYEQYFGPGTRLTVT.

The chain combines TRBV19 with TRBJ1-2; 9 nucleotides line up with TRBD1. Unmatched junction bases numbered 10, after V lost 6 bases and J lost 11 bases. In germline, CDR1 is LNHDA, CDR2 SQIVND (reference sequence). CDR3 length equals 13 residues. Here the CDR3 DNA reads TGTGCCAGTAGCCGGACAGGGGAGATGTGGTACACCTTC. Encoded protein: CASSRTGEMWYTF.

The chain has TRBV25-1 and TRBJ1-2; D possibly corresponds to TRBD1 (5 bases). The CDR3 runs 11 residues. V dropped 3 bases and J dropped 7 bases, with 6 bases sitting between them. CDR1 and CDR2 from the germline V gene are MGHDK and SYGVNS. The chain's CDR3 is CASSEGLGYTF. The CDR3 coding sequence is TGTGCCAGCAGTGAGGGGCTTGGCTACACCTTC.

J is TRBJ2-2 and V is TRBV4-2, with 10 bases identical to TRBD1. CDR3 size: 16 residues. J gave up 6 bases and V 2 bases, and 6 bases lay outside the gene matches. Germline loops: CDR1 LGHNA, CDR2 YNFKEQ. CDR3 residues: CASSQIPGQGSGELFF. In nucleotides, the CDR3 is TGTGCCAGCAGCCAAATCCCGGGACAGGGGTCCGGGGAGCTGTTTTTT.

J is TRBJ2-5 and V is TRBV2; TRBD2 aligns across 11 bases. Unmatched junction bases numbered 12, after V lost 6 bases and J lost 9 bases. The CDR3 loop spans 15 amino acids. Germline V CDR1 and CDR2: SNHLY, FYNNEI. The CDR3 DNA is TGTGCCAGCAGGCCAGGGACTAGCGGCCCCAGGCCCCAGTACTTC. It is translated as CASRPGTSGPRPQYF.

The gene calls are TRBV5-1 and TRBJ1-6; D not certain. The CDR3 is 17 residues long. V lost 0 bases and J lost 0, with 10 bases in between. CDR1 and CDR2 (germline): SGHRS, YFSETQ. CDR3 in amino acids: CASSLVPTSSYNSPLHF. CDR3 DNA: TGCGCCAGCAGCTTGGTTCCGACGAGCTCCTATAATTCACCCCTCCACTTT. Full variable domain (remainder filled in from reference TRBV5-1 and TRBJ1-6): KAGVTQTPRYLIKTRGQQVTLSCSPISGHRSVSWYQQTPGQGLQFLFEYFSETQRNKGNFPGRFSGRQFSNSRSEMNVSTLELGDSALYLCASSLVPTSSYNSPLHFGNGTRLTVT.

This CDR3 reads CASSPPKGKATSYNEQFF. Here the CDR3 DNA reads TGTGCCAGCAGCCCCCCCAAGGGGAAAGCCACCTCCTACAATGAGCAGTTCTTC. The rearrangement joins TRBV9 to TRBJ2-1, with a tentative D call TRBD1 (5 bases). Trimming removed 4 bases from V and 0 bases from J, with 20 bases in between. This CDR3 has 18 residues. Germline lookup yields CDR1 SGDLS and CDR2 YYNGEE.

The rearrangement uses TRBV6-1 and TRBJ1-2, with D tentatively TRBD1 (6 bases). Per germline, CDR1 MNHNS and CDR2 SASEGT. V dropped 4 bases and J dropped 1 base, with 13 bases sitting between them. The CDR3 contains 15 residues. CDR3 amino acids: CASSGRQDVNYGYTF. As DNA, the CDR3 is TGTGCCAGCAGTGGGAGACAGGATGTTAACTATGGCTACACCTTC.

This clone was detected only a few times. This rearrangement joins TRBV10-3 to TRBJ2-2; D unclear. This CDR3 spans 14 amino acids. V was clipped by 4 bases and J by 2 bases, with 8 bases between them. Germline-derived CDR1 and CDR2 are ENHRY and SYGVKD. CDR3 DNA: TGTGCCATCAGTGTATTACTAAACACCGGGGAGCTGTTTTTT. Protein sequence: CAISVLLNTGELFF.

V and J are TRBV30 and TRBJ1-2; D remains ambiguous. There are 14 residues in the CDR3. V was cut by 7 bases and J by 2 bases, with 17 bases left in between. Germline V gives CDR1 GTSNPN, CDR2 SVGIG (reference sequence). The CDR3 reads CASTLLRNNYGYTF. The CDR3 DNA is TGTGCCTCCACCTTGCTACGGAACAACTATGGCTACACCTTC.

This clone is a singleton in its sample. The chain combines TRBV7-2 with TRBJ1-2; D gene unclear. Deletions cut 5 bases from V and 8 bases from J, with 15 bases between. Germline V gene lookup returns CDR1 SGHTA and CDR2 FQGNSA. CDR3 length: 13 amino acids. DNA for the CDR3: TGTGCCAGCAGCCTTGCGGGGTCTGGAGGCTACACCTTC. It encodes CASSLAGSGGYTF.

The genes are TRBV30 and TRBJ2-6; no clear D. CDR3 size: 14 residues. The germline V gene has CDR1 GTSNPN and CDR2 SVGIG (reference sequence). V was pared by 4 bases and J by 0 bases, with 7 bases between. The CDR3 DNA reads as TGTGCCTGGATGGTGGGCTCTGGGGCCAACGTCCTGACTTTC. Its translation: CAWMVGSGANVLTF.

Details on this clone: An end of the junction differs from the germline gene, which may be a read error. This sequence joins TRBV4-3 and TRBJ1-2, with TRBD1 matching over 8 bases. Germline V gives CDR1 LGHNA, CDR2 YSLEER. The CDR3 sequence is 18 residues long. For the CDR3, the DNA is TGCGCCAGCAGCGAAGAGACCCAGGGGGCGAACTTACACTATGGCTACACCTTC. Amino acids: CASSEETQGANLHYGYTF.

This clone showed up just a few times. For the CDR3, the DNA is TGTGCCAGCAGTTTTCTCGAGACCCAGTACTTC. It specifies CASSFLETQYF. The chain is built from TRBV28 and TRBJ2-5; D call uncertain. Trimming cost V 3 bases and J 5 bases, with 4 bases left between them. This CDR3 region has 11 residues. From germline, CDR1 is MDHEN and CDR2 SYDVKM.

This chain links TRBV7-9 with TRBJ2-5, with 7 bases matching TRBD1. Germline lookup yields CDR1 SEHNR and CDR2 FQNEAQ (reference sequence). The CDR3 spans 14 residues. Trimming took 6 bases from V and 1 from J; bases not matched to a gene: 5. The DNA for the CDR3 is TGTGCCAGCAGTTTTGACAGGGTCCAAGAGACCCAGTACTTC. This gives the protein CASSFDRVQETQYF.

In this sample, this clone turned up once. The CDR3 loop is CSVWDRGYNEQFF. CDR3 coding DNA: TGCAGCGTGTGGGACAGGGGCTACAATGAGCAGTTCTTC. V gene TRBV29-1 combines with J gene TRBJ2-1; TRBD1 aligns across 10 bases. The CDR3 consists of 13 residues. CDR1 and CDR2 (germline): SQVTM, ANQGSEA. With 6 bases clipped from V and 3 bases from J, the junction kept 2 bases outside the gene matches.